The T cell receptor (beta chain) described here comes from a study of spatial heterogeneity in lung cancer. Stated time point: sample taken at primary tumor resection. Untreated early-stage non-small cell lung cancer patients, fewer than 85 in total, were the donors. Frozen PBMC, nontumor lung or tumor provided whole RNA, which was sequenced unsorted. Overall study findings and caveats: At tumor resection, ubiquitous expanded TCRs were detected in blood more often than later.

On each TCR cDNA molecule, a unique molecular identifier was present. TCRdb passed the 5' RACE reads through MiXCR, listing each CDR3 protein once. The sample records under 40,000 distinct CDR3 sequences, 5.2% being singletons. At least ten counts were recorded for this clonotype. No antigen is known for it. The source material was PBMCs, sampled at surgery. The source of this sequence is a female donor with early-stage non-small cell lung cancer.

CDR3 amino acids: CASRRQILDSQETQYF. CDR3 coding DNA: TGTGCCAGCAGGAGACAGATCCTGGACAGTCAAGAGACCCAGTACTTC. This chain uses TRBV6-1 with TRBJ2-5, with a weak D call TRBD1 (6 bases). This CDR3 has 16 residues. V was cut by 6 bases and J by 2 bases, with 19 bases left in between. Germline V gives CDR1 MNHNS, CDR2 SASEGT.